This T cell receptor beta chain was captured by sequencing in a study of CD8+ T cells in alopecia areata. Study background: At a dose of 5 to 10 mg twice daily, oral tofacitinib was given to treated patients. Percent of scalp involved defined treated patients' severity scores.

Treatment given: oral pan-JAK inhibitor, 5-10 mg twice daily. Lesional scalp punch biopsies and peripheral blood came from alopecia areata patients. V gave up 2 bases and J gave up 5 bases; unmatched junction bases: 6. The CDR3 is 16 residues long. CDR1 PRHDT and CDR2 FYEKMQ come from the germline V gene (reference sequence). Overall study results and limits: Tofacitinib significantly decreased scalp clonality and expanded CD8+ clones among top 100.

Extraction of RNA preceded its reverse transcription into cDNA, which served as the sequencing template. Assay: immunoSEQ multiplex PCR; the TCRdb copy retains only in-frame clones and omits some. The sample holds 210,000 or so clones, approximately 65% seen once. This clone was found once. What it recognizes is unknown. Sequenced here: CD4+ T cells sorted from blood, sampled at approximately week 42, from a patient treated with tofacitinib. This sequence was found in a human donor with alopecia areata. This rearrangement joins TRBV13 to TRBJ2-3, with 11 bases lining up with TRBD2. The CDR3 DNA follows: TGTGCCAGCAGCTTAAATGAACTAGCGGGGGTAGATACGCAGTATTTT. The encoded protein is CASSLNELAGVDTQYF.